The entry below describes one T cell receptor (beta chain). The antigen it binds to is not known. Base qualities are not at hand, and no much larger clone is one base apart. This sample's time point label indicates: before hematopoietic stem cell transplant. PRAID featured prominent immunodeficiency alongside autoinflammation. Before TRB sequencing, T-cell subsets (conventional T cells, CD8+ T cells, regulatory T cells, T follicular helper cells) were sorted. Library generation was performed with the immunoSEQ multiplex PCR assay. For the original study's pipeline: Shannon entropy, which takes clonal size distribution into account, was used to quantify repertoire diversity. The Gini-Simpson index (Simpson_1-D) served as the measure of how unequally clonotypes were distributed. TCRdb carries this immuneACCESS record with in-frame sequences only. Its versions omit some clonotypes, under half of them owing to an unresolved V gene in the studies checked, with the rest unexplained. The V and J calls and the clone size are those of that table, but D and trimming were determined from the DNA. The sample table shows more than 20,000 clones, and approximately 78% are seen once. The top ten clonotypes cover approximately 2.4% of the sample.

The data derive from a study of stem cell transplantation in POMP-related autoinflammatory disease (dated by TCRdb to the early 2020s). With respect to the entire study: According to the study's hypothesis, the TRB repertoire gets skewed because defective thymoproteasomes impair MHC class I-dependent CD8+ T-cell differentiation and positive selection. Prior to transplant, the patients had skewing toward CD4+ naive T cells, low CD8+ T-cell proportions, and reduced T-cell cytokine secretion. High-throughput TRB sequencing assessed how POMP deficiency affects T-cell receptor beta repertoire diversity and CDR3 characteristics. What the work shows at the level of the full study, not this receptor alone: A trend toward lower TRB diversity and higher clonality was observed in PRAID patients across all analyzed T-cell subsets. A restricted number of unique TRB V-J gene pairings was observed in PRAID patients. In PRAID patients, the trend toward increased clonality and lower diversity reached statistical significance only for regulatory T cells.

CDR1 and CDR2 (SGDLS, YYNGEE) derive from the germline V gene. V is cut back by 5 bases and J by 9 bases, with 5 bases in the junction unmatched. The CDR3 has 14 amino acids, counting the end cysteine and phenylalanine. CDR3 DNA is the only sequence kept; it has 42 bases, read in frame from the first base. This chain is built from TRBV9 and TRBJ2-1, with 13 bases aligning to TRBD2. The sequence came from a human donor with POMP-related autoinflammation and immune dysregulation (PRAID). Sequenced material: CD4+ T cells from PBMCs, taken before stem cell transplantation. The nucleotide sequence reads TGTGCCAGCAGTCGGACTAGCGGGAGTATTGAGCAGTTCTTC. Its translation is CASSRTSGSIEQFF.